What follows describes a single TCR beta chain. Trimming at V came to 1 base and at J to 3 bases, leaving 11 bases not matched to a gene. Germline V gene data show CDR1 as SGHDN and CDR2 as FVKESK. This CDR3 is 20 amino acids long. The sample is drawn from a study of blood T cell repertoires in COVID-19. Authors' data handling: Estimated nucleated cell counts came from reference gene primer amplification. The method was immunoSEQ multiplex PCR; TCRdb's version includes in-frame clones alone and lacks a portion of them. The V and J calls and the clone size are those of that table, but D and trimming were determined from the DNA. The data show 130,000 to 150,000 clones, with around 81% seen just once and around 8.4% held by the top ten.

The chain couples TRBV14 to TRBJ2-1, with 14 nucleotides matching TRBD2. The sample taken for sequencing was peripheral blood. This receptor was obtained from a human donor in a cohort sampled during active COVID-19. The CDR3 DNA reads TGTGCCAGCAGCCAAGGTAGGGGAGGGACTAGCGGGAGTTTCTACAATGAGCAGTTCTTC. Amino acid sequence: CASSQGRGGTSGSFYNEQFF.